This TCR beta chain was obtained from a study of T cells in Graves' hyperthyroidism and ophthalmopathy. The TCR beta CDR3 regions underwent amplification using RNA transcripts as the source. With the HTBI primer set, the TCR CDR3 went through a first round of RT-PCR. Via MiXCR, TCRdb re-called the multiplex PCR reads, giving one row per CDR3 protein. In the table there are roughly 98,000 distinct CDR3 sequences, around 37% of which are singletons. This CDR3 is 13 amino acids long. After removal of 11 bases from V and 2 bases from J, the junction contained 5 bases not matched to a gene. Germline V gene sequence: CDR1 LNHNV, CDR2 YYDKDF (reference sequence).

Sequenced material: peripheral blood or thyroid tissue (not recorded which). The TCR comes from a woman in her 30s with Graves' hyperthyroidism. The chain is built from TRBV15 and TRBJ1-1; 10 bases agree with TRBD1. The CDR3 loop is CAVRDRGNTEAFF. The CDR3 DNA reads as TGTGCCGTCCGGGACAGGGGAAACACTGAAGCTTTCTTT.